What follows is one T cell receptor beta chain and its context. No antigen is known for it. No much larger clonotype is one base removed from it; base qualities were not supplied. This same CDR3 is encoded by further DNA sequences in the sample. These data belong to a study of shared clonotypes between healthy human individuals (dated by TCRdb to the early 2020s). General notes on the study: A couple of women and a few men aged 18 to 49 years were included in the cohort. Per donor, three plates each were used for CD4 naive and CD4 memory, two for CD8 naive, and one for CD8 memory. Blood TCR repertoires of roughly five healthy adults were deeply sequenced to estimate repertoire size and the extent of clonotype sharing between individuals. Libraries were prepared and TCR repertoires were sequenced by different laboratories using diverse techniques, in order to increase sequencing depth and limit assay-specific biases. Leukapheresis yielded between about 0.9 and 8.9 billion PBMCs per donor. Overall results and qualifications from the work: Because the study included a small number of donors, the genetic and exposure-history diversity represented was limited. Even with the large sequencing depth, rarefaction of the sorted-subset datasets indicated that sequencing was incomplete. Sampling was restricted to blood, and TCR repertoires in tissue are likely to differ from TCR repertoires in blood. Naive subsets generally had larger estimated clonotype richness than memory subsets. Sharing across a few donors was observed for about 5% of naive CD4, around 3.5% of naive CD8, over 2% of memory CD4, and roughly 0.4% of memory CD8 clonotypes. Pairwise subsampling indicated that sequencing depth was expected to affect the degree of clonotype sharing among donors. Compared with non-shared clonotypes, the clonotypes found in all four sorted-subset donors had higher generation probabilities.

Using the deep immunoSEQ assay, TCR CDR3 regions were amplified from genomic DNA by multiplex PCR. Genomic DNA extracted from each cell subset was distributed evenly over all wells of several immunoSEQ 96-well plates, and each plate served as one replicate. For sorted subsets, each replicate PCR was loaded with approximately 190 ng genomic DNA, equivalent to some 27,000 T cell genomes. Purified libraries were measured with a Qubit 3.0 fluorometer, size-checked on a Bioanalyzer 2100, and measured again with the KAPA Library Quantification kit. Every immunoSEQ 96-well plate was sequenced on a dedicated single-read 150-cycle Illumina NextSeq 550 flow cell. The source study handled its data this way. Because only junctional sequences without quality scores were contained in the immunoSEQ output, filtering matching that applied to full-length reads could not be performed. Sequences were annotated with PyIR, a Python wrapper for IgBLAST v1.9, using IMGT germline references to assign V/J genes and CDR3. Reads were filtered out if the reads had weak V/J assignments (E-value above 1e-6), no CDR3, stop codons, out-of-frame junctions, or ambiguous translated residues. V3J clonotypes were defined as sequences sharing an identical inferred V gene, J gene, and CDR3 amino acid sequence. To compute the percentage overlap between repertoires, the number of shared unique clonotypes was divided by the size of the smaller repertoire. Richness of each repertoire was evaluated using RTK rarefaction, the Chao1 estimator, and Recon v2.1 estimates of unobserved clonotypes. OLGA was used to compute generation probabilities for all TCRbeta clonotypes that the gDNA method yielded from four donors. TCRdb retrieved this table from immuneACCESS and kept in-frame rearrangements only. Not all clones are present; in checked studies, unresolved V genes account for under half, and no reason is known for the remainder. That table is the source of V, J and clone size, and D and trimming were worked out from the DNA. The sample includes some 1,400,000 clones, with more than 95% observed a single time. Together, the top ten hold roughly 1.2% of the sample.

In the germline V gene, CDR1 corresponds to SGHRS and CDR2 to YFSETQ. V was cut back by 2 bases and J by 5 bases, leaving a gap of 7 bases between them. Taken from cysteine to phenylalanine, the CDR3 has 13 residues. The kept DNA is CDR3 alone, 39 bases in frame from the first base. Healthy HIV-negative adults with no recently reported acute infections or vaccinations were included as donors. Every donor was a Caucasian adult living in Nashville, Tennessee, USA. Magnetic negative selection was used to enrich CD4+ T cells, after which naive cells were positively selected on CD45RA and the negative fraction became the memory subset. After blood collection by leukapheresis, PBMCs were isolated using Ficoll-Histopaque density gradient centrifugation and then cryopreserved in the vapor phase of liquid nitrogen. Analytical flow cytometry was used to check the purity and quantity of every magnetically sorted T cell population. Genomic DNA was isolated from every sorted fraction and measured by UV absorbance on a Nanodrop 2000c.

This TCR derives from a man aged 30 to 39 in good health. This receptor chain uses TRBV5-1 and TRBJ2-2; the D gene is perhaps TRBD1 or TRBD2, as each covers 5 bases. Sequenced: naive CD4+ T cells sorted from blood. The cell subset or site label here, explained by the study, means: CD45RA+ positively selected. The CDR3 has the sequence CASSFGGTGELFF. The nucleotide sequence reads TGCGCCAGCAGCTTTGGGGGAACCGGGGAGCTGTTTTTT.